This entry is about one T cell receptor (beta chain). This entry comes from a study of T cell changes during pregnancy in multiple sclerosis. Data came from immunoSEQ multiplex PCR; TCRdb stores just in-frame clones and leaves some out. The repertoire holds 90,000 to 120,000 clones, with around 93% as singletons. The CDR3 contains 17 residues. Per germline, CDR1 SEHNR and CDR2 FQNEAQ (reference sequence). V dropped 6 bases and J dropped 0; count of bases not matched to a gene: 12. The chain is built from TRBV7-9 and TRBJ2-3; 7 bases fit TRBD2. The clonotype comes from a female donor with multiple sclerosis, enrolled in a pregnancy study. Sequenced here: peripheral blood, sampled before pregnancy. The CDR3 sequence: CASRPKLRAGSTDTQYF. CDR3 sequence (DNA): TGTGCCAGCAGGCCTAAACTGCGAGCGGGAAGCACAGATACGCAGTATTTT.